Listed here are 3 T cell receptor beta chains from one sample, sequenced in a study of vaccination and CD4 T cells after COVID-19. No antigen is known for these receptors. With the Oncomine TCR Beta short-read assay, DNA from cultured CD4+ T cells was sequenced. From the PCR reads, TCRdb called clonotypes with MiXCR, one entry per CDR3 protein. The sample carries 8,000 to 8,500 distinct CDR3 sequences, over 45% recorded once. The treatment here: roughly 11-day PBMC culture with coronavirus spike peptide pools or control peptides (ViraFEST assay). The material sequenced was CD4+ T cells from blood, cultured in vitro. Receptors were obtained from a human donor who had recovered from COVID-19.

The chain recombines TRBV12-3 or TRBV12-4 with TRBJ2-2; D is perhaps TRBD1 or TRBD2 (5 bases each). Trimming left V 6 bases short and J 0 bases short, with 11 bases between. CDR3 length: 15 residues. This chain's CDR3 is CASSPGRPNTGELFF. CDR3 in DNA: TGTGCCAGCAGCCCGGGACGGCCGAACACCGGGGAGCTGTTTTTT.

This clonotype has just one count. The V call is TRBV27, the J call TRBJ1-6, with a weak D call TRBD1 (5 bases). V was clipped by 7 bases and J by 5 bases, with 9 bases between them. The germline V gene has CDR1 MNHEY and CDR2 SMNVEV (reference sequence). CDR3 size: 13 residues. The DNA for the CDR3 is TGTGCCAGCAAACGGGGGAATAATTCACCCCTCCACTTT. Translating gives CASKRGNNSPLHF.

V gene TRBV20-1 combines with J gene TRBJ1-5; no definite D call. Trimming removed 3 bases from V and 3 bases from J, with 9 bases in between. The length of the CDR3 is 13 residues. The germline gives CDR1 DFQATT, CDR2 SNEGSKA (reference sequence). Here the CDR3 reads CSARPTLNQPQHF. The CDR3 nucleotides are TGCAGTGCTAGGCCGACCCTCAATCAGCCCCAGCATTTT.